This T cell receptor beta chain was recovered during a study of blood T cell repertoires in COVID-19. In the original processing: Nucleated cell counts were estimated from reference gene primer amplification. The table came from immunoSEQ multiplex PCR; TCRdb's copy has only in-frame clones and leaves some out. D and trimming were read from the DNA, whereas the V and J calls and clone size are those reported in that table. The sample shows about 160,000 clones, 81% of them seen only once. The CDR3 consists of 16 residues. CDR1 SGHKS and CDR2 YYEKEE come from the germline V gene (reference sequence). Trimming left V 0 bases short and J 3 bases short, with 14 bases between.

The sample comprised peripheral blood. V usage is TRBV5-5 and J usage is TRBJ2-3; D is possibly TRBD1 (5 bases). The TCR comes from a man in his 60s with active or convalescent COVID-19. CDR3 residues: CASSLGSGWSTDTQYF. In DNA, the CDR3 is TGTGCCAGCAGCTTGGGGTCAGGGTGGAGTACAGATACGCAGTATTTT.